This T cell receptor beta chain emerged from a study of shared clonotypes between healthy human individuals. Overall study results and limits: Only blood underwent sampling, and tissue repertoires likely differ. Relative to their counterparts shared across all four donors, non-shared clonotypes exhibited diminished generation probabilities.

Replicate sorted-subset PCRs were loaded with approximately 190 ng DNA, 31,000 or so T cell genomes. Libraries were prepared by immunoSEQ multiplex PCR; TCRdb keeps only in-frame clonotypes and omits some of them. The sample yields about 2 million clones, about 94% seen once. Cells designated naive CD8 were CD45RO-negative and were positively selected for CCR7, with terminally differentiated effector memory CD45RA+ cells excluded. The study drew its donors from healthy HIV-negative adults without recent acute infections or vaccinations. Per the germline V gene, CDR1 is MNHNS and CDR2 is SASEGT. The ends were cut back, 7 bases at V and 4 bases at J, with 14 bases in the middle. The CDR3 loop spans 15 amino acids. Concerning this clone: Its antigen remains unknown.

The rearrangement joins TRBV6-1 to TRBJ1-6, with a possible D match to TRBD1 (6 bases). The TCR sequence derives from a man aged 18 to 30 in good health. Sequencing was carried out using naive CD8+ T cells sorted from blood. The CDR3: CASIQGRAYNSPLHF. DNA of the CDR3: TGTGCCAGCATCCAGGGGAGAGCTTATAATTCACCCCTCCACTTT.